This passage covers 27 T cell receptor beta chains from one sample sequenced in a study of CD8 T cells in ankylosing spondylitis. Their specific antigens are unknown. One entry per CDR3 protein, called by TCRdb with MiXCR from the 5' RACE reads. The top ten hold about 0.94% of the sample, which has a few hundred thousand distinct CDR3 sequences, roughly 18% seen once. Findings of the study overall: It appeared that ankylosing spondylitis blood was characterized by a TCR beta motif of several highly homologous variants.

The sequenced sample consisted of blood, either unsorted or a sorted T cell fraction (not recorded which). The receptors shown here come from a male donor with ankylosing spondylitis.

The chain recombines TRBV6-6 with TRBJ1-2; D is uncertain. The CDR3 extends over 10 amino acids. Per the germline V gene, CDR1 is MNHNY and CDR2 is SVGAGI (reference sequence). The V and J ends lost 8 bases and 8 bases respectively, with 9 bases between them. CDR3 sequence (DNA): TGTGCCAGCCTCGGCGGGGGCTACACCTTC. It is translated as CASLGGGYTF.

The rearrangement uses TRBV29-1 and TRBJ2-2, with D possibly TRBD1 on 5 matching bases. The V end lost 7 bases, the J end lost 6 bases, and 12 bases lay between the germline ends. CDR3 length: 12 residues. Germline CDR1 reads SQVTM; CDR2 reads ANQGSEA. The CDR3 protein is CSAATESGELFF. In DNA form, the CDR3 reads TGCAGCGCCGCGACAGAATCCGGGGAGCTGTTTTTT.

At least ten counts were recorded for this clonotype. The V call is TRBV5-1, the J call TRBJ2-3, with 7 bases that match TRBD2. V was clipped by 0 bases and J by 2 bases; unmatched bases: 21. The CDR3 contains 21 residues. Per the germline V gene, CDR1 is SGHRS and CDR2 is YFSETQ. CDR3: CASSLAVGVSGKGIYTDTQYF. The CDR3 DNA is TGCGCCAGCAGCTTGGCAGTAGGGGTCAGCGGGAAAGGGATATACACAGATACGCAGTATTTT.

This clonotype was picked up many times. At one end, the junction sequence differs from germline, possibly due to a read error. V is TRBV12-3 or TRBV12-4 and J is TRBJ2-7; 14 positions agree with TRBD2. The CDR3 spans 14 residues. DNA of the CDR3: TGTGCCAGCACTACGGGACTAGCGGGGGTTTCTCTCGTCTTC. Its translation: CASTTGLAGVSLVF.

In this sample, this clonotype turned up a few times. The chain's CDR3 is CSAWFRDSDYGYTF. CDR3 coding DNA: TGCAGTGCTTGGTTCCGGGACAGCGACTATGGCTACACCTTC. The chain uses TRBV20-1 and TRBJ1-2; 7 bases are a match to TRBD1. Trimming removed 5 bases from V and 3 bases from J; junction bases left unmatched: 9. The CDR3 extends over 14 amino acids. The V gene's germline CDR1 is DFQATT and CDR2 SNEGSKA (reference sequence).

This clonotype has a count of ten or more. CDR3 nucleotides: TGCAGTGCTAGAAGGGCCAGGGTGACCACTGAAGCTTTCTTT. This codes for CSARRARVTTEAFF. The V gene is TRBV20-1, the J gene TRBJ1-1; a weak D match, TRBD1 (5 bases). The CDR3 is 14 amino acids. Germline V gene data show CDR1 as DFQATT and CDR2 as SNEGSKA (reference sequence). Trimming took 2 bases from V and 4 from J, leaving 14 bases between them.

This clonotype was counted ten times or more. The rearrangement joins TRBV5-1 to TRBJ1-1, with D possibly matching TRBD1 (5 bases). Germline values: CDR1 SGHRS, CDR2 YFSETQ. Trimming took 3 bases from V and 4 from J, leaving 13 bases between them. There are 14 residues in the CDR3. CDR3 bases: TGCGCCAGCAGCTACGGGGGAACTATCACTGAAGCTTTCTTT. The encoded protein is CASSYGGTITEAFF.

In this sample, this clonotype turned up a few times. The junction departs from germline at one end; a sequencing error may be responsible. The V gene is TRBV15, the J gene TRBJ2-6, with 10 bases aligning to TRBD1. The CDR3 is 17 residues long. The germline gives CDR1 LNHNV, CDR2 YYDKDF (reference sequence). As DNA, the CDR3 is TGTGCCACCAGCTTGGACAGGGGGATCTCTCGGGCCAACGTCCTGACTTTC. This encodes CATSLDRGISRANVLTF.

The chain links TRBV3-1 to TRBJ2-1, with a possible D match to TRBD1 (6 bases). This CDR3 spans 15 amino acids. Germline CDR1 is LGHDT and CDR2 is YNNKEL (reference sequence). The V gene lost 6 bases and the J gene lost 5 bases, with 17 bases spanning the gap. CDR3 nucleotide sequence: TGTGCCAGCAGACAACAGGGTGCCAAGGACAATGAGCAGTTCTTC. Amino acid sequence: CASRQQGAKDNEQFF.

The chain is built from TRBV29-1 and TRBJ1-3; no definite D call. Trimming removed 0 bases from V and 2 bases from J, with 5 bases in between. CDR3 length equals 13 residues. Germline CDR1 is SQVTM and CDR2 is ANQGSEA. CDR3 sequence: CSVEEVPGNTIYF. CDR3 bases: TGCAGCGTTGAAGAGGTCCCTGGAAACACCATATATTTT. Full variable domain (rest looked up from reference TRBV29-1 and TRBJ1-3): SAVISQKPSRDICQRGTSLTIQCQVDSQVTMMFWYRQQPGQSLTLIATANQGSEATYESGFVIDKFPISRPNLTFSTLTVSNMSPEDSSIYLCSVEEVPGNTIYFGEGSWLTVV.

This clonotype was observed many times. The chain links TRBV9 to TRBJ1-3, with a possible D match to TRBD1 (6 bases). Between the trimmed V and J ends, which lost 3 bases and 0 bases, there was a span of 10 bases. Germline CDR1 is SGDLS and CDR2 is YYNGEE. This CDR3 is built from 15 residues. The CDR3 region has the DNA TGTGCCAGCAGCGAGACAGGAAACTCTGGAAACACCATATATTTT. Translated, it gives CASSETGNSGNTIYF.

This clonotype was picked up a small number of times. The V call is TRBV6-2 or TRBV6-3, the J call TRBJ2-7; weak D call: TRBD1 (6 bases). The V and J ends lost 2 bases and 0 bases respectively, with 14 bases between them. This CDR3 contains 16 residues. Looked up from germline, CDR1 is MNHEY and CDR2 is SVGEGT. Written as DNA, the CDR3 is TGTGCCAGCAGTTACCCCAGGGGCCAAAGCTCCTACGAGCAGTACTTC. Its translation: CASSYPRGQSSYEQYF.

This chain links TRBV7-9 with TRBJ2-2; D unclear. Germline V gene lookup returns CDR1 SEHNR and CDR2 FQNEAQ (reference sequence). The CDR3 runs 12 residues. V was clipped by 0 bases and J by 9 bases, with 5 bases between them. CDR3 nucleotides: TGTGCCAGCAGCTTAGCGTTCTGGGAGCTGTTTTTT. Translating it yields CASSLAFWELFF.

The V and J genes are TRBV20-1 and TRBJ1-4, with D unclear. CDR3 length: 13 residues. The V and J ends lost 1 base and 5 bases respectively, with 8 bases between them. CDR1 and CDR2 (germline): DFQATT, SNEGSKA (reference sequence). The CDR3 nucleotides read TGCAGTGCTAGAGCCGCGGGGAATGAAAAACTGTTTTTT. Translating gives CSARAAGNEKLFF.

This clonotype was seen at least ten times. V and J are TRBV5-1 and TRBJ2-1; TRBD2 is a possible D gene (6 bases). The V end lost 1 base, the J end lost 4 bases, and 15 bases lay between the germline ends. Germline CDR1 reads SGHRS; CDR2 reads YFSETQ. This CDR3 has 16 amino acids. The CDR3 DNA is TGCGCCAGCAGCTTGAAGTGGGACTCCGGTTACAATGAGCAGTTCTTC. Protein product: CASSLKWDSGYNEQFF. The whole variable domain, filled in from reference TRBV5-1 and TRBJ2-1, reads KAGVTQTPRYLIKTRGQQVTLSCSPISGHRSVSWYQQTPGQGLQFLFEYFSETQRNKGNFPGRFSGRQFSNSRSEMNVSTLELGDSALYLCASSLKWDSGYNEQFFGPGTRLTVL.

This clonotype was recorded a few times. The V call is TRBV11-2, the J call TRBJ1-6; no firm D call. The CDR3 sequence is 15 residues long. Trimming removed 6 bases from V and 3 bases from J, with 12 bases in between. Germline CDR1 reads SGHAT; CDR2 reads FQNNGV. The CDR3 protein is CASRTTDIYNSPLHF. Here the CDR3 DNA reads TGTGCCAGCAGGACAACCGACATCTATAATTCACCCCTCCACTTT.

The gene calls are TRBV4-2 and TRBJ2-7; 7 bases fit TRBD2. Germline-derived CDR1 and CDR2 are LGHNA and YNFKEQ. After removal of 1 base from V and 6 bases from J, the junction contained 9 bases not matched to a gene. The length of the CDR3 is 15 residues. CDR3 sequence (DNA): TGTGCCAGCAGCCAAGGGGGGGGGAGGTCCGGCGAGCAGTACTTC. Translating gives CASSQGGGRSGEQYF.

The gene calls are TRBV7-9 and TRBJ2-7; TRBD2 aligns across 11 bases. The CDR3 has 15 amino acids. In germline, CDR1 is SEHNR, CDR2 FQNEAQ (reference sequence). With 3 bases clipped from V and 2 bases from J, the junction kept 3 bases outside the gene matches. The CDR3 spells CASSFSGLAAYEQYF. CDR3 sequence (DNA): TGTGCCAGCAGCTTCTCGGGACTAGCGGCCTACGAGCAGTACTTC.

The J gene is TRBJ2-1, the V gene TRBV20-1; TRBD2 is a possible D gene (5 bases). Trimming pared 5 bases from V and 6 bases from J, leaving 17 bases between. The CDR3 is 14 residues long. Germline values: CDR1 DFQATT, CDR2 SNEGSKA (reference sequence). In DNA, the CDR3 is TGCAGTGCTCAGGATTGGGGAGATGTCAATGAGCAGTTCTTC. This codes for CSAQDWGDVNEQFF.

The chain recombines TRBV3-1 with TRBJ1-2, with D perhaps matching TRBD1 (5 bases). The CDR3 sequence is 17 residues long. In germline, CDR1 is LGHDT, CDR2 YNNKEL (reference sequence). Between the trimmed V and J ends, which lost 2 bases and 4 bases, there was a span of 20 bases. CDR3 in DNA: TGTGCCAGCAGCCAATCTGGCGGGAGGGGCCAACGCTATGGCTACACCTTC. It translates to CASSQSGGRGQRYGYTF.

A few counts support this clonotype. V usage is TRBV7-9 and J usage is TRBJ1-2, with D possibly TRBD1 on 5 matching bases. The CDR3 extends over 14 amino acids. CDR1 SEHNR and CDR2 FQNEAQ come from the germline V gene (reference sequence). V was shortened by 3 bases and J by 3 bases, with 11 bases between the two germline ends. In DNA, the CDR3 is TGTGCCAGCAGCTTGCAGGGCCGATACTATGGCTACACCTTC. Its translation: CASSLQGRYYGYTF.

The gene calls are TRBV11-2 and TRBJ1-4, with 7 nucleotides matching TRBD1. V lost 0 bases, J lost 7 bases, and 5 bases stayed unmatched. In germline, CDR1 is SGHAT, CDR2 FQNNGV. CDR3 length: 15 residues. The CDR3 nucleotides read TGTGCCAGCAGCTTAGACGGGGCAGGGGGTGAAAAACTGTTTTTT. It translates to CASSLDGAGGEKLFF.

The chain links TRBV15 to TRBJ2-7, with 7 positions matching TRBD2. This CDR3 region has 14 residues. V lost 4 bases to trimming and J lost 0 bases; unmatched junction nucleotides: 3. The germline V gene has CDR1 LNHNV and CDR2 YYDKDF (reference sequence). As DNA, the CDR3 is TGTGCCACCAGCAAAGGCGGGAGCTCCTACGAGCAGTACTTC. It encodes CATSKGGSSYEQYF.

This chain uses TRBV5-1 with TRBJ1-2; 7 bases align to TRBD1. The J segment lost 4 bases and the V segment lost 4 bases, leaving 4 bases of the junction unmatched. CDR3 size: 13 residues. Germline V gene data show CDR1 as SGHRS and CDR2 as YFSETQ. The CDR3 DNA follows: TGCGCCAGCAGCACCGGACAGGTCTATGGCTACACCTTC. As protein: CASSTGQVYGYTF.

The genes are TRBV20-1 and TRBJ2-7; D is perhaps TRBD1 (7 bases). Germline V gene lookup returns CDR1 DFQATT and CDR2 SNEGSKA (reference sequence). The CDR3 totals 13 residues. Trimming removed 6 bases from V and 4 bases from J, with 16 bases in between. The CDR3 DNA reads as TGCAGTGCCATCACAGGGGAGGAGTACGAGCAGTACTTC. Translating it yields CSAITGEEYEQYF.

The J gene is TRBJ2-2, the V gene TRBV7-2; D tentatively reads TRBD1 or TRBD2 (5 bases each). Trimming removed 4 bases at V and 1 base at J, with 10 bases between. CDR3 length equals 15 residues. Germline V gene data show CDR1 as SGHTA and CDR2 as FQGNSA. Here the CDR3 reads CASSSRGLNTGELFF. In DNA, the CDR3 is TGTGCCAGCAGCTCCCGGGGCCTGAACACCGGGGAGCTGTTTTTT.

The chain couples TRBV30 to TRBJ1-1; D call uncertain. The CDR3 loop spans 12 amino acids. Trimming removed 3 bases at V and 5 bases at J, with 10 bases between. CDR1 is GTSNPN, CDR2 SVGIG, per germline (reference sequence). The CDR3 bases are TGTGCCTGGAGCCATCCTTTAACTGAAGCTTTCTTT. Its protein product is CAWSHPLTEAFF.